This T cell receptor (beta chain) was identified in a study of cytomegalovirus exposure and HLA in healthy donors. Overall study results and limits: The later analysis indicated that the majority of CMV-associated TCR beta chains appeared HLA-restricted.

The CDR3 length is 14 residues. The germline V gene has CDR1 MNHEY and CDR2 SVGAGI. V trimming: 6 bases; J trimming: 0 bases; junction bases outside the gene matches: 4. The primer mix had 60 Vbeta and 13 Jbeta primers. Produced via immunoSEQ multiplex PCR; TCRdb's table is partial and in-frame only. This sample has 60,000 to 90,000 clones, with roughly 67% found just once. This clone showed up just a few times. Its antigen is not identified. The TCR sequence derives from a man aged 35 to 55 in good health and CMV-seropositive. Source material: PBMCs. The rearrangement links TRBV6-5 to TRBJ1-1; the match to TRBD1 covers 7 bases. The CDR3 spells CASSRGGMNTEAFF. The CDR3 DNA follows: TGTGCCAGCAGCCGAGGGGGCATGAACACTGAAGCTTTCTTT.